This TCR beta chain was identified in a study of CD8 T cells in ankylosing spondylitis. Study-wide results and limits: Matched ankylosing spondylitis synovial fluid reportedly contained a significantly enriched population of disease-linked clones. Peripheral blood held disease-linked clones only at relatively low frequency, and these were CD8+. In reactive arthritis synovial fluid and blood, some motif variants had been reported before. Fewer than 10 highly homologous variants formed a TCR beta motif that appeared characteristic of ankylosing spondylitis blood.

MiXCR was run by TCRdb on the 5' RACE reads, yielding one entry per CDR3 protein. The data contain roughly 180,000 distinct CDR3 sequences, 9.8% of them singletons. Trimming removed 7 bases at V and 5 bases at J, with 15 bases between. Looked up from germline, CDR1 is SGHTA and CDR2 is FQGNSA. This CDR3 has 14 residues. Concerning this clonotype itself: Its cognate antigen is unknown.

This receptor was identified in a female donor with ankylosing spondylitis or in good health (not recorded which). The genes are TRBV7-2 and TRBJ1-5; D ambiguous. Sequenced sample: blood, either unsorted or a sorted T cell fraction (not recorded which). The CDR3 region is CASTHSHSYQPQHF. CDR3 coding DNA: TGTGCCAGCACCCACTCTCACAGCTATCAGCCCCAGCATTTT.